One T cell receptor beta chain is described in this entry. This CDR3 has 16 amino acids. The germline V gene has CDR1 LGHNA and CDR2 YSLEER. V shed 0 bases and J shed 0 bases, with 8 bases lying between them. TCRbeta library preparation incorporated unique molecular identifiers. TCRdb used MiXCR to reprocess the PCR reads, holding one entry per CDR3 protein. This table has a few hundred thousand distinct CDR3 sequences, 10% appearing once. This sample is drawn from a study of T-cell reconstitution after alpha-beta-depleted transplantation in children. Sequencing was performed on PBMCs from the stem cell graft donor, taken from the stem cell graft. The clonotype was recovered from a human donor who donated a stem cell graft to a child with acute lymphoblastic leukemia. V is TRBV4-3 and J is TRBJ1-4, with D hard to call. This chain's CDR3 is CASSQDAATTNEKLFF. The CDR3, as DNA: TGCGCCAGCAGCCAAGATGCGGCAACAACTAATGAAAAACTGTTTTTT.